This T cell receptor beta chain was retrieved from a study of T cell responses to AZD1222 COVID-19 vaccine. Study-level findings and limits: Spike-specific TCR depth and breadth grew after two AZD1222 doses. The span of vaccine-associated CD4 TCRs extended across spike, with dominance at 160-218 and 743-854.

Assay: immunoSEQ multiplex PCR; the TCRdb copy retains only in-frame clones and omits some. This table holds some 130,000 clones, roughly 87% found once. Combined were second doses at about 4 or about 12 weeks. Turning to this clone: Its antigen is as yet unknown.

V dropped 5 bases and J dropped 6 bases, with 11 bases sitting between them. Germline values: CDR1 MNHEY, CDR2 SVGEGT. The CDR3 has 13 amino acids. This clonotype was sampled from an adult who received the AZD1222 COVID-19 vaccine. J is TRBJ2-1 and V is TRBV6-2 or TRBV6-3; D gene uncertain. The sample was peripheral blood, taken 28 days after the second AZD1222 dose. CDR3 amino acids: CASSPNPSNEQFF. DNA of the CDR3: TGTGCCAGCAGTCCAAACCCTAGCAATGAGCAGTTCTTC.